Here is one TCR beta chain with its context. Antigen specificity is unknown. The sample contains more than one DNA sequence encoding this CDR3. The CDR3 length is 14 residues. V lost 2 bases to trimming and J lost 2 bases, with 9 bases between them. The germline CDR1 and CDR2 sequences are SEHNR and FQNEAQ (reference sequence). Data came from immunoSEQ multiplex PCR; TCRdb stores just in-frame clones and leaves some out. Of fewer than 250,000 clones in the sample, roughly 83% are singletons; the top ten hold around 5.5%. This entry belongs to a study of cytomegalovirus exposure and HLA in healthy donors. Study results and limitations: Subsequent analysis revealed that first-cohort TCR clusters tended to co-occur in the 120 or so validation repertoires. Reportedly, diagnosis of cytomegalovirus status by the classifier showed high specificity and sensitivity. The majority of TCR sequences were rare, yet some public TCRs appeared in many donors.

This TCR derives from a woman aged 18-29 years in good health and CMV-seronegative. V and J are TRBV7-9 and TRBJ1-1, with D hard to call. The sample taken for sequencing was PBMCs. The CDR3 nucleotides read TGTGCCAGCAGCTTATCACAGATTAACACTGAAGCTTTCTTT. This translates into CASSLSQINTEAFF.